This section outlines one T cell receptor (beta chain) sequence together with its context. As yet, its antigen is unknown. The CDR3 extends over 15 amino acids. CDR1 and CDR2 (germline): SGHTA, FQGTGA. The sample comes from a study of monozygotic twins with inflammatory bowel disease. Starting material for each TCR library was 3,500 to 4,000 ng of total RNA. TCRalpha and TCRbeta cDNA went through two nested PCRs of approximately 17 and 9 cycles. From the 5' RACE reads, TCRdb lists one entry per CDR3 protein and no DNA. The sample has 330,000 or so distinct CDR3 sequences. Study findings and constraints: Lower TCRbeta diversity (inverse Simpson) was seen in IBD patients than in healthy co-twins.

The sequence came from a human donor with ulcerative colitis or Crohn's disease, or a healthy co-twin of an affected twin (not recorded which). The V call is TRBV7-3, the J call TRBJ1-1; TCRdb's D call, TRBD1, is unchecked because there is no DNA. Sequencing was done on a sample of blood. CDR3: CASSLKPLGNTEAFF.